This is a list of T cell receptor beta chains from one sample in a study of T-cell reconstitution after alpha-beta-depleted transplantation in children. TCRdb re-derived calls from the PCR reads in MiXCR, one entry per CDR3 protein. The sample comprises approximately 110,000 distinct CDR3 sequences, 10% of which are singletons, and under 40% rests with the top ten. Sequences were derived from PBMCs, sampled before TCRalphabeta/CD19-depleted stem cell transplant. All receptors derive from a boy aged 2 to 9 with acute lymphoblastic leukemia, due to receive a stem cell transplant. The CDR3 runs from the conserved cysteine through the conserved F or W. Fields, in order: clone size, J gene, V gene, D gene, CDR3 protein, CDR3 DNA. D genes are given only for firm matches. Not every row has a clone size; where given, it reads once, few, many or a size class.

clone size: -
J gene: TRBJ2-7
V gene: TRBV7-9
D gene: TRBD2
CDR3 protein: CASSLGGLGMYEQYF
CDR3 DNA: TGTGCCAGCAGCTTAGGAGGACTAGGGATGTACGAGCAGTACTTC

clone size: -
J gene: TRBJ1-1
V gene: TRBV18
D gene: -
CDR3 protein: CASSPRKGAEAFF
CDR3 DNA: TGTGCCAGCTCACCACGGAAGGGAGCTGAAGCTTTCTTT

clone size: many
J gene: TRBJ2-3
V gene: TRBV29-1
D gene: TRBD2
CDR3 protein: CSVESGRASTDTQYF
CDR3 DNA: TGCAGCGTTGAAAGCGGGAGAGCTAGCACAGATACGCAGTATTTT

clone size: many
J gene: TRBJ2-3
V gene: TRBV5-1
D gene: -
CDR3 protein: CASSLAWVNTDTQYF
CDR3 DNA: TGCGCCAGCAGCTTGGCTTGGGTGAACACAGATACGCAGTATTTT

clone size: -
J gene: TRBJ2-1
V gene: TRBV7-9
D gene: TRBD2
CDR3 protein: CASSSRDSGRDEQFF
CDR3 DNA: TGTGCCAGCAGCTCCCGCGATAGCGGGAGAGATGAGCAGTTCTTC

clone size: -
J gene: TRBJ2-6
V gene: TRBV4-2
D gene: -
CDR3 protein: CASSPGPLGANVLTF
CDR3 DNA: TGTGCCAGCAGCCCCGGGCCCCTCGGGGCCAACGTCCTGACTTTC

clone size: -
J gene: TRBJ2-7
V gene: TRBV18
D gene: -
CDR3 protein: CASSPPSRAAYEQYF
CDR3 DNA: TGTGCCAGCTCACCACCGAGTAGAGCGGCCTACGAGCAGTACTTC

clone size: few
J gene: TRBJ2-2
V gene: TRBV5-1
D gene: -
CDR3 protein: CASSLIRGTGELFF
CDR3 DNA: TGCGCCAGCAGCTTGATCAGGGGAACCGGGGAGCTGTTTTTT

clone size: -
J gene: TRBJ1-1
V gene: TRBV12-3/TRBV12-4
D gene: TRBD1
CDR3 protein: CASIRRGRGTEAFF
CDR3 DNA: TGTGCCAGCATTAGAAGGGGGCGCGGCACTGAAGCTTTCTTT

clone size: few
J gene: TRBJ2-1
V gene: TRBV24-1
D gene: -
CDR3 protein: CATSSSYNEQFF
CDR3 DNA: TGTGCCACCAGTAGCTCCTACAATGAGCAGTTCTTC

clone size: few
J gene: TRBJ2-1
V gene: TRBV15
D gene: TRBD2
CDR3 protein: CATSSGLAGSSSYNEQFF
CDR3 DNA: TGTGCCACCAGCAGTGGGCTAGCGGGCTCCAGCTCCTACAATGAGCAGTTCTTC

clone size: -
J gene: TRBJ1-6
V gene: TRBV18
D gene: TRBD1
CDR3 protein: CASSLGSGQKNSPLHF
CDR3 DNA: TGTGCCAGCTCACTGGGCTCGGGACAGAAGAATTCACCCCTCCACTTT

clone size: few
J gene: TRBJ2-2
V gene: TRBV7-9
D gene: TRBD1
CDR3 protein: CASSSRTGGGTGELFF
CDR3 DNA: TGTGCCAGCAGCTCACGGACAGGGGGCGGCACCGGGGAGCTGTTTTTT

clone size: -
J gene: TRBJ2-5
V gene: TRBV20-1
D gene: -
CDR3 protein: CSARDGAAYQETQYF
CDR3 DNA: TGCAGTGCTAGAGATGGGGCCGCGTACCAAGAGACCCAGTACTTC

clone size: many
J gene: TRBJ2-7
V gene: TRBV12-3/TRBV12-4
D gene: TRBD2
CDR3 protein: CASSLGGLSYEQYF
CDR3 DNA: TGTGCCAGCAGTTTAGGGGGACTATCCTACGAGCAGTACTTC

clone size: many
J gene: TRBJ2-1
V gene: TRBV6-5
D gene: -
CDR3 protein: CASSHRGASDEQFF
CDR3 DNA: TGTGCCAGCAGCCACCGCGGCGCCTCGGATGAGCAGTTCTTC

clone size: -
J gene: TRBJ2-1
V gene: TRBV20-1
D gene: TRBD2
CDR3 protein: CSATLPLAGVNEQFF
CDR3 DNA: TGCAGTGCTACCCTCCCACTAGCGGGAGTCAATGAGCAGTTCTTC

clone size: many
J gene: TRBJ2-7
V gene: TRBV5-1
D gene: -
CDR3 protein: CASSSEGYLQYF
CDR3 DNA: TGCGCCAGCAGCTCCGAGGGCTACCTGCAGTACTTC

clone size: -
J gene: TRBJ2-6
V gene: TRBV5-1
D gene: -
CDR3 protein: CASSLAVTGANVLTF
CDR3 DNA: TGCGCCAGCAGCTTGGCTGTGACTGGGGCCAACGTCCTGACTTTC

clone size: many
J gene: TRBJ1-1
V gene: TRBV12-3/TRBV12-4
D gene: -
CDR3 protein: CASSLGAGNVAEAFF
CDR3 DNA: TGTGCCAGCAGTTTAGGCGCAGGGAACGTCGCTGAAGCTTTCTTT

clone size: many
J gene: TRBJ2-7
V gene: TRBV6-6
D gene: -
CDR3 protein: CASRQGSSYEQYF
CDR3 DNA: TGTGCCAGCAGGCAGGGCAGCTCCTACGAGCAGTACTTC

clone size: -
J gene: TRBJ1-2
V gene: TRBV28
D gene: TRBD1
CDR3 protein: CASNAGGYGYTF
CDR3 DNA: TGTGCCAGCAATGCAGGGGGCTATGGCTACACCTTC

clone size: many
J gene: TRBJ2-1
V gene: TRBV20-1
D gene: -
CDR3 protein: CSAAFVAIPPYNEQFF
CDR3 DNA: TGCAGTGCCGCCTTCGTTGCCATCCCCCCCTACAATGAGCAGTTCTTC

clone size: few
J gene: TRBJ2-3
V gene: TRBV5-1
D gene: TRBD2
CDR3 protein: CASSLELAGTDTQYF
CDR3 DNA: TGCGCCAGCAGCTTGGAACTAGCGGGCACAGATACGCAGTATTTT

clone size: -
J gene: TRBJ2-2
V gene: TRBV5-6
D gene: TRBD2
CDR3 protein: CASRREVSGELFF
CDR3 DNA: TGTGCCAGCAGGCGGGAGGTATCCGGGGAGCTGTTTTTT

clone size: many
J gene: TRBJ2-3
V gene: TRBV5-1
D gene: -
CDR3 protein: CASSAGGSGPDTQYF
CDR3 DNA: TGCGCCAGCAGCGCCGGGGGATCTGGGCCAGATACGCAGTATTTT

clone size: -
J gene: TRBJ2-1
V gene: TRBV11-1
D gene: TRBD2
CDR3 protein: CASTPDPSGTLSSYNEQFF
CDR3 DNA: TGTGCCAGCACCCCCGATCCTAGCGGGACTTTGAGCTCCTACAATGAGCAGTTCTTC

clone size: -
J gene: TRBJ2-3
V gene: TRBV19
D gene: -
CDR3 protein: CASSPTSDGGPPQYF
CDR3 DNA: TGTGCCAGTAGTCCTACCTCCGACGGGGGACCCCCGCAGTATTTT

clone size: many
J gene: TRBJ2-1
V gene: TRBV7-9
D gene: -
CDR3 protein: CASSLAAAEQFF
CDR3 DNA: TGTGCCAGCAGCTTAGCAGCAGCTGAGCAGTTCTTC

clone size: many
J gene: TRBJ2-6
V gene: TRBV4-2
D gene: -
CDR3 protein: CASSIRPLSSGANVLTF
CDR3 DNA: TGTGCCAGCAGCATACGCCCACTGAGCTCTGGGGCCAACGTCCTGACTTTC

clone size: many
J gene: TRBJ1-5
V gene: TRBV20-1
D gene: -
CDR3 protein: CSATHGVYSNQPQHF
CDR3 DNA: TGCAGTGCAACCCACGGGGTATACAGCAATCAGCCCCAGCATTTT

clone size: few
J gene: TRBJ2-3
V gene: TRBV27
D gene: -
CDR3 protein: CASSNWAGSTDTQYF
CDR3 DNA: TGTGCCAGCAGCAACTGGGCGGGGAGCACAGATACGCAGTATTTT

clone size: many
J gene: TRBJ1-2
V gene: TRBV6-5
D gene: TRBD1
CDR3 protein: CAGPDRGDCGYTF
CDR3 DNA: TGTGCCGGCCCGGACAGGGGAGACTGTGGCTACACCTTC

clone size: many
J gene: TRBJ1-1
V gene: TRBV6-6
D gene: -
CDR3 protein: CASNKRGNTEAFF
CDR3 DNA: TGTGCCAGCAACAAGAGGGGGAACACTGAAGCTTTCTTT

clone size: -
J gene: TRBJ2-1
V gene: TRBV6-1
D gene: TRBD2
CDR3 protein: CASSEAGGTPSNEQFF
CDR3 DNA: TGTGCCAGCAGTGAAGCGGGAGGGACTCCTAGCAATGAGCAGTTCTTC

clone size: many
J gene: TRBJ1-1
V gene: TRBV20-1
D gene: -
CDR3 protein: CSAREGGTEAFF
CDR3 DNA: TGCAGTGCTAGAGAAGGGGGCACTGAAGCTTTCTTT

clone size: -
J gene: TRBJ2-7
V gene: TRBV7-6
D gene: -
CDR3 protein: CASSLAPRGLNPYEQYF
CDR3 DNA: TGTGCCAGCAGCTTAGCCCCCCGAGGTCTAAACCCCTACGAGCAGTACTTC

clone size: -
J gene: TRBJ1-2
V gene: TRBV6-1
D gene: -
CDR3 protein: CASIERNYGYTF
CDR3 DNA: TGTGCCAGCATTGAAAGGAACTATGGCTACACCTTC

clone size: few
J gene: TRBJ2-3
V gene: TRBV5-1
D gene: TRBD2
CDR3 protein: CASRGTSGIGRTQYF
CDR3 DNA: TGCGCCAGCCGAGGGACTAGCGGGATTGGTCGTACGCAGTATTTT

clone size: -
J gene: TRBJ2-7
V gene: TRBV28
D gene: -
CDR3 protein: CASSLRWREQYF
CDR3 DNA: TGTGCCAGCAGTTTAAGGTGGCGGGAGCAGTACTTC

clone size: few
J gene: TRBJ1-5
V gene: TRBV7-8
D gene: -
CDR3 protein: CASSSESLSNQPQHF
CDR3 DNA: TGTGCCAGCAGCTCCGAAAGCCTTAGCAATCAGCCCCAGCATTTT

clone size: many
J gene: TRBJ2-3
V gene: TRBV7-2
D gene: -
CDR3 protein: CASSYNSADTQYF
CDR3 DNA: TGTGCCAGCAGTTATAATTCAGCAGATACGCAGTATTTT

clone size: many
J gene: TRBJ2-1
V gene: TRBV11-1
D gene: -
CDR3 protein: CASSLALMPTGGSYNEQFF
CDR3 DNA: TGTGCCAGCAGCTTAGCGCTTATGCCGACTGGGGGCTCCTACAATGAGCAGTTCTTC